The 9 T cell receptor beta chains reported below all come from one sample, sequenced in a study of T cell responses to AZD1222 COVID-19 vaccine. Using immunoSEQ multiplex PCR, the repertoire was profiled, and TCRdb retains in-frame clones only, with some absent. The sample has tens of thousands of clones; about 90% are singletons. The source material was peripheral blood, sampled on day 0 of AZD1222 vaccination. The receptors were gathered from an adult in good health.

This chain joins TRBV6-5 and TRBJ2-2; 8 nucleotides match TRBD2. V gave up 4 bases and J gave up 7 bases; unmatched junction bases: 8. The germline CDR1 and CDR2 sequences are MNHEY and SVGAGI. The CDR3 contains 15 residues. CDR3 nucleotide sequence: TGTGCCAGCAGTTTCTGGCGGGAGGCCTTCGGGGAGCTGTTTTTT. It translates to CASSFWREAFGELFF.

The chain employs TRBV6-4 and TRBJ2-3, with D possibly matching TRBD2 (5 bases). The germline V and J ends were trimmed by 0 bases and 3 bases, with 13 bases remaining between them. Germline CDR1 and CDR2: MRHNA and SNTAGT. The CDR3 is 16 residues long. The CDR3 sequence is CASSDSPGKRTDTQYF. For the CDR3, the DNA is TGTGCCAGCAGTGACTCACCGGGAAAAAGAACAGATACGCAGTATTTT.

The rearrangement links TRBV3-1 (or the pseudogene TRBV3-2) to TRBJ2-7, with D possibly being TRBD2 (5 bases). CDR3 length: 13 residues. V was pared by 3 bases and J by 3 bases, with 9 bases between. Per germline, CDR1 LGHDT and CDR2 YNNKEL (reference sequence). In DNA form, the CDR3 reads TGTGCCAGCAGCCACCGCGGAGGCTACGAGCAGTACTTC. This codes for CASSHRGGYEQYF.

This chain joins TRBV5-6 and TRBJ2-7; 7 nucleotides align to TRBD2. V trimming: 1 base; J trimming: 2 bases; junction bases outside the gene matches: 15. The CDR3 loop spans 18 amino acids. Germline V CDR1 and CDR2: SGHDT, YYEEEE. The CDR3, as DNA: TGTGCCAGCAGCTTGAAAGGCTCCGCTAGCGGCAGTCCCTACGAGCAGTACTTC. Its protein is CASSLKGSASGSPYEQYF. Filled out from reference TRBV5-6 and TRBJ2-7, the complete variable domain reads DAGVTQSPTHLIKTRGQQVTLRCSPKSGHDTVSWYQQALGQGPQFIFQYYEEEERQRGNFPDRFSGHQFPNYSSELNVNALLLGDSALYLCASSLKGSASGSPYEQYFGPGTRLTVT.

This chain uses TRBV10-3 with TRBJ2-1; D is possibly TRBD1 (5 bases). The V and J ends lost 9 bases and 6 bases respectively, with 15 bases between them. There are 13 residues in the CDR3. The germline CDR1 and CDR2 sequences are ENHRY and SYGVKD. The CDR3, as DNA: TGTGCCATAGGGGCCGACGTTCGCAATGAGCAGTTCTTC. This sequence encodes CAIGADVRNEQFF.

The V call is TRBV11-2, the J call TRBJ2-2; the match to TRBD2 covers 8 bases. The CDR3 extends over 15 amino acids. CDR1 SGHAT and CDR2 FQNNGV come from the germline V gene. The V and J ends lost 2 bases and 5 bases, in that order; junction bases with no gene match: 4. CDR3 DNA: TGTGCCAGCAGCTTATTAACTAGCGGTACCGGGGAGCTGTTTTTT. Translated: CASSLLTSGTGELFF.

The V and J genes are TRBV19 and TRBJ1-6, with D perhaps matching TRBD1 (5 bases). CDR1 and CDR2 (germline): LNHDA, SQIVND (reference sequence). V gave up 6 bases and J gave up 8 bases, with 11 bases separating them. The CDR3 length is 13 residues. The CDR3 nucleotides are TGTGCCAGTAGGCGGGGCGGGGATTCACCCCTCCACTTT. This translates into CASRRGGDSPLHF.

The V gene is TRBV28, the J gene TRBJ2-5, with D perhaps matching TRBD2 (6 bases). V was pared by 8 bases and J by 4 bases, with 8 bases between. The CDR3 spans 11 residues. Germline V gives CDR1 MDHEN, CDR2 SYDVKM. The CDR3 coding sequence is TGTGCCAGCGGGGGGTCAGAGACCCAGTACTTC. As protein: CASGGSETQYF.

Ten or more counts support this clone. The CDR3 region is CASSLIGDTQYF. The CDR3 nucleotides read TGTGCCAGCAGTTTAATAGGAGATACGCAGTATTTT. The chain joins TRBV27 to TRBJ2-3; D remains unclear. Germline-derived CDR1 and CDR2 are MNHEY and SMNVEV (reference sequence). The CDR3 totals 12 residues. Between the trimmed V and J ends, which lost 2 bases and 5 bases, there was a span of 5 bases.